These T cell receptor beta chains were read from a single sample in a study of blood T cell repertoires in COVID-19. The repertoire was sequenced with immunoSEQ multiplex PCR; TCRdb's copy has only in-frame clones and lacks some. The sample lists 250,000 to 300,000 clones, around nine tenths occurring once. The specimen was peripheral blood. All receptors derive from a woman in her 70s with COVID-19, enrolled during active disease. Each CDR3 is given with its conserved first and last residue. Fields, in order: J gene, V gene, D gene, CDR3 protein. The D gene is left open where the match is weak.

>TRBJ2-1|TRBV5-1|-
CASSPVRDEQFF
>TRBJ2-4|TRBV4-1|-
CASSQVTSQQNIQYF
>TRBJ2-7|TRBV7-3|TRBD2
CASSLGSGSLYEQYF
>TRBJ2-1|TRBV7-9|-
CASSLFMGGEGDEQFF
>TRBJ1-1|TRBV27|-
CASSLAGAIKNTEAFF
>TRBJ2-6|TRBV7-3|-
CASSQLPTVSGANVLTF
>TRBJ1-4|TRBV7-6|TRBD1
CASSPFPPGQGLATNEKLFF
>TRBJ2-2|TRBV5-4|-
CASSVRDLGFGTGELFF
>TRBJ2-5|TRBV19|-
CASSRVAEPQETQYF
>TRBJ1-1|TRBV30|TRBD1
CAWRYRDRGTEAFF
>TRBJ1-3|TRBV5-5|TRBD1
CASSRDRVVGNTIYF
>TRBJ1-2|TRBV9|-
CASSVGGSNYGYTF
>TRBJ2-5|TRBV24-1|TRBD1
CATSDIPGQGAPETQYF
>TRBJ1-2|TRBV6-5|TRBD1
CASSRGTGDGYTF
>TRBJ1-3|TRBV18|TRBD1
CASSSGTGFSGNTIYF
>TRBJ1-6|TRBV7-9|TRBD1
CASSLGGTAYNSPLHF
>TRBJ1-4|TRBV24-1|TRBD1
CATGTDLNEKLFF
>TRBJ1-1|TRBV7-3|TRBD1
CASSSTGVATEAFF
>TRBJ2-5|TRBV2|-
CAGRRAKGETQYF
>TRBJ1-1|TRBV2|-
CASSPRQLTEAFF
>TRBJ1-1|TRBV2|-
CASNRANTEAFF
>TRBJ2-4|TRBV5-1|TRBD1
CASSLGGQGTIQYF
>TRBJ1-2|TRBV2|-
CASSRDTDGIYGYTF
>TRBJ1-5|TRBV7-2|-
CASSRPTAPNQPQHF
>TRBJ1-1|TRBV5-6|-
CASSSVMNTEAFF
>TRBJ1-1|TRBV7-8|-
CASSFGQMNTEAFF
>TRBJ1-1|TRBV11-2|-
CASSRSTGNPEAFF
>TRBJ1-4|TRBV28|TRBD1
CASTGGAGEKLFF
>TRBJ1-4|TRBV5-4|TRBD1
CASSSPGQGASTNEKLFF
>TRBJ1-2|TRBV6-5|TRBD1
CASSYVQGARGYTF
>TRBJ2-7|TRBV7-3|-
CASSLNWRGEQYF
>TRBJ2-1|TRBV30|TRBD2
CAWSHLAAYNEQFF
>TRBJ1-3|TRBV28|-
CASEDYSGNTIYF
>TRBJ2-5|TRBV6-5|-
CASRRTGSGQETQYF
>TRBJ2-5|TRBV7-9|TRBD2
CASSLPLAGGGPGETQYF
>TRBJ1-2|TRBV28|TRBD1
CASSPQGPSGYTF
>TRBJ1-2|TRBV30|-
CAWKLGQLGYTF
>TRBJ1-4|TRBV19|-
CATATNSGTNEKLFF
>TRBJ1-6|TRBV15|-
CATSSRQVVVRSPLHF
>TRBJ2-3|TRBV4-2|TRBD2
CASSHATSGSLISTDTQYF
>TRBJ2-1|TRBV18|TRBD1
CASSPGQLNSYNEQFF
>TRBJ1-1|TRBV4-2|TRBD1
CASSQDGARGRAFF
>TRBJ1-3|TRBV19|-
CASSIMARSGNTIYF
>TRBJ1-2|TRBV5-1|-
CASSLVRPGLYGYTF
>TRBJ1-3|TRBV7-3|TRBD1
CASSSYQGAGNTIYF
>TRBJ1-1|TRBV10-3|TRBD1
CAITGQPNTEAFF
>TRBJ2-7|TRBV27|-
CASSLHQGREQYF
>TRBJ1-2|TRBV9|TRBD1
CASSPGQGLYGYTF
>TRBJ2-1|TRBV5-6|TRBD2
CASRVAGRGEQFF
>TRBJ1-2|TRBV4-1|TRBD1
CASSQGTGYGYTF
>TRBJ2-7|TRBV5-1|-
CASSLAASLDSYEQYF
>TRBJ1-1|TRBV28|-
CASSLGGKAFF
>TRBJ2-1|TRBV5-1|-
CASSFGQGFNEQFF
>TRBJ2-2|TRBV5-4|TRBD2
CASRSGTSANTGELFF
>TRBJ1-2|TRBV5-1|TRBD1
CASSLGQGGGYTF
>TRBJ2-7|TRBV7-7|-
CASSLGERSEQYF
>TRBJ2-1|TRBV7-2|TRBD2
CASSFGTSQFREQFF
>TRBJ1-2|TRBV7-9|-
CASSSLGWTVNYGYTF
>TRBJ1-2|TRBV30|TRBD1
CAWSDGQGAIHGYTF